Presented here are 19 T cell receptor beta chains from one specimen sequenced in a study of blood T cells in healthy people across ages. A J-beta primer mix and a sample-barcoded 5' primer were used in a second PCR of roughly 6 to 11 cycles. TCRdb independently ran MiXCR on the 5' RACE reads; one entry per CDR3 protein. The profile shows approximately 800,000 distinct CDR3 sequences, around 24% of them singletons. The same data also went into a second study, on T cells of mothers and their children.

What was sequenced was blood. The receptors were gathered from a boy younger than 18 in good health.

The V gene is TRBV20-1, the J gene TRBJ2-6; D ambiguous. V was shortened by 5 bases and J by 0 bases, with 5 bases between the two germline ends. The CDR3 sequence is 13 residues long. CDR1 is DFQATT, CDR2 SNEGSKA, per germline (reference sequence). CDR3 coding DNA: TGCAGTGCTCGACCCTCTGGGGCCAACGTCCTGACTTTC. This codes for CSARPSGANVLTF.

This clonotype was seen only a few times. The chain carries TRBV18 and TRBJ2-5; the D gene could be TRBD1 or TRBD2 (5 bases each). This CDR3 region has 14 residues. The germline CDR1 and CDR2 sequences are KGHSH and LQKENI. V lost 2 bases and J 5 bases, leaving 12 bases between the germline ends. The CDR3 coding sequence is TGTGCCAGCTCACCAACCGGGGACGAGGAGACCCAGTACTTC. Translating gives CASSPTGDEETQYF. Complete variable domain (other parts from reference TRBV18 and TRBJ2-5): NAGVMQNPRHLVRRRGQEARLRCSPMKGHSHVYWYRQLPEEGLKFMVYLQKENIIDESGMPKERFSAEFPKEGPSILRIQQVVRGDSAAYFCASSPTGDEETQYFGPGTRLLVL.

The chain combines TRBV7-3 with TRBJ2-3; D may be TRBD2 (6 bases). Per the germline V gene, CDR1 is SGHTA and CDR2 is FQGTGA. Between the trimmed V and J ends, which lost 5 bases and 0 bases, there was a span of 15 bases. The CDR3 length is 16 residues. The CDR3 protein is CASSPRVAASTDTQYF. Written as DNA, the CDR3 is TGTGCCAGCAGCCCCCGGGTAGCGGCTAGCACAGATACGCAGTATTTT. Supplemented by reference TRBV7-3 and TRBJ2-3, the full variable domain reads GAGVSQTPSNKVTEKGKYVELRCDPISGHTALYWYRQSLGQGPEFLIYFQGTGAADDSGLPNDRFFAVRPEGSVSTLKIQRTERGDSAVYLCASSPRVAASTDTQYFGPGTRLTVL.

This chain uses TRBV7-9 with TRBJ2-7; D is ambiguous. This CDR3 is 13 amino acids long. V lost 8 bases, J lost 6 bases, and 17 bases lay in between. CDR1 and CDR2 (germline): SEHNR, FQNEAQ (reference sequence). CDR3 region: CASEPLTSREQYF. The CDR3 DNA is TGTGCCAGCGAACCCCTTACATCCCGCGAGCAGTACTTC.

This clonotype was counted a few times. The chain is built from TRBV12-3 or TRBV12-4 and TRBJ2-2; possible D gene TRBD1, 6 bases. The CDR3 totals 14 residues. V gave up 6 bases and J gave up 9 bases, with 17 bases separating them. CDR3 bases: TGTGCCAGCAGGGGGGACAACCAGTTCCGGGAGCTGTTTTTT. It is translated as CASRGDNQFRELFF.

The chain couples TRBV4-1 to TRBJ2-1, with D uncertain. The J call is in doubt because the DNA end fits TRBJ2-7 better. Germline CDR1 and CDR2: MGHRA and YSYEKL. The CDR3 has 12 amino acids. CDR3 bases: TGCGCCAGCAGCCAAGATTGGCTCGAGCAGTACTTC. This codes for CASSQDWLEQYF.

This clonotype was found a few times. The V call is TRBV30, the J call TRBJ1-4, with D uncertain. V was shortened by 5 bases and J by 8 bases, with 12 bases between the two germline ends. The CDR3 spans 12 residues. Germline V gene data show CDR1 as GTSNPN and CDR2 as SVGIG (reference sequence). CDR3 nucleotide sequence: TGTGCCTGGGGCACAAGGAGGGAAAAACTGTTTTTT. It encodes CAWGTRREKLFF.

This clonotype has a handful of counts. This chain joins TRBV7-9 and TRBJ2-5, with D perhaps matching TRBD1 (6 bases). The germline V gene has CDR1 SEHNR and CDR2 FQNEAQ (reference sequence). V lost 4 bases to trimming and J lost 0 bases, with 27 bases between them. The CDR3 is made up of 20 amino acids. CDR3 in amino acids: CASSSPWATPRDTNQETQYF. Written as DNA, the CDR3 is TGTGCCAGCAGCTCCCCCTGGGCTACACCCCGGGACACGAACCAAGAGACCCAGTACTTC.

The CDR3 region has the DNA TGTGCCACGGGGGTGGCTAGCGGAAAATCGAACACCGGGGAGCTGTTTTTT. Its protein is CATGVASGKSNTGELFF. This chain connects TRBV10-3 to TRBJ2-2, with 7 nucleotides matching TRBD2. The ends lost 10 bases at V and 0 bases at J; junction bases unmatched: 14. Germline V CDR1 and CDR2: ENHRY, SYGVKD. The CDR3 loop spans 17 amino acids.

The V gene is TRBV11-2, the J gene TRBJ2-5, with 8 bases identical to TRBD2. Germline V gene sequence: CDR1 SGHAT, CDR2 FQNNGV. The V segment lost 6 bases and the J segment 5 bases; nucleotides outside the gene matches: 5. The CDR3 contains 13 residues. CDR3 DNA sequence: TGTGCCAGCAGGGTTAGCGGGGACGAGACCCAGTACTTC. Translating gives CASRVSGDETQYF.

The genes are TRBV29-1 and TRBJ2-5; tentatively, D is TRBD1 (6 bases). The CDR3 runs to 13 residues. V lost 2 bases and J lost 4, with 11 bases in between. Per the germline V gene, CDR1 is SQVTM and CDR2 is ANQGSEA. The CDR3 sequence is CSVEWGRGETQYF. The DNA of the CDR3 is TGCAGCGTTGAATGGGGGCGCGGAGAGACCCAGTACTTC.

The V and J genes are TRBV6-6 and TRBJ2-4; 9 positions agree with TRBD2. From germline, CDR1 is MNHNY and CDR2 SVGAGI (reference sequence). V shed 10 bases and J 6 bases; nucleotides not matched to a gene: 1. The CDR3 sequence is 11 residues long. The CDR3 nucleotides are TGTGCCACGCGGGGGGGAAACATTCAGTACTTC. This gives the protein CATRGGNIQYF.

The count of this clonotype is one. The chain combines TRBV7-9 with TRBJ2-7, with D possibly TRBD1 on 5 matching bases. Germline-derived CDR1 and CDR2 are SEHNR and FQNEAQ (reference sequence). V lost 5 bases and J lost 2, with 13 bases in between. The CDR3 sequence is 14 residues long. The CDR3 DNA reads TGTGCCAGCAGCCCGACAGCGAGACCCTACGAGCAGTACTTC. Amino acids: CASSPTARPYEQYF.

This clonotype was picked up a small number of times. This sequence joins TRBV6-5 and TRBJ1-4, with D possibly TRBD1 on 5 matching bases. Germline CDR1 MNHEY, CDR2 SVGAGI. Deletions cut 5 bases from V and 8 bases from J, with 6 bases between. The CDR3 extends over 11 amino acids. As DNA, the CDR3 is TGTGCCAGCAGTGGGGGAGAAAAACTGTTTTTT. It codes for CASSGGEKLFF.

This clonotype showed up just a few times. Here the CDR3 reads CASTQREEGETQYF. The CDR3 nucleotides read TGTGCCAGCACTCAGCGGGAGGAAGGGGAGACCCAGTACTTC. The genes are TRBV3-1 and TRBJ2-5; 9 bases map to TRBD2. Trimming at V came to 7 bases and at J to 5 bases, leaving 8 bases not matched to a gene. The CDR3 covers 14 residues. The germline CDR1 and CDR2 sequences are LGHDT and YNNKEL (reference sequence).

The J gene is TRBJ2-7, the V gene TRBV3-1; D possibly uses TRBD1 or TRBD2 (5 bases each). CDR1 LGHDT and CDR2 YNNKEL come from the germline V gene (reference sequence). V shed 2 bases and J shed 5 bases, with 16 bases lying between them. The CDR3 totals 15 residues. The CDR3 nucleotides read TGTGCCAGCAGCCAATCTCTCTCTAGCAGGGACGAGCAGTACTTC. Translating gives CASSQSLSSRDEQYF.

This clonotype was seen more than once but under ten times. The chain links TRBV6-5 to TRBJ2-7, with 11 nucleotides matching TRBD1. Germline CDR1 MNHEY, CDR2 SVGAGI. Trimming took 4 bases from V and 3 from J; bases not matched to a gene: 5. The CDR3 loop spans 15 amino acids. CDR3 residues: CASSSGTGGRYEQYF. CDR3 DNA: TGTGCCAGCAGTTCCGGGACAGGGGGACGCTACGAGCAGTACTTC.

V gene TRBV20-1 combines with J gene TRBJ2-6; the D gene is possibly TRBD2 (6 bases). The V and J ends lost 6 bases and 3 bases respectively, with 18 bases between them. This CDR3 is 16 amino acids long. Germline lookup yields CDR1 DFQATT and CDR2 SNEGSKA (reference sequence). The CDR3: CSARRGLSNGANVLTF. CDR3 nucleotides: TGCAGTGCCAGACGGGGACTGAGCAATGGGGCCAACGTCCTGACTTTC.

Only a few counts were recorded for this clonotype. The chain links TRBV2 to TRBJ2-5; 10 bases map to TRBD2. The end of the DNA fits TRBJ2-7 better, so the J call may be wrong. The CDR3 covers 17 residues. Germline assignment: CDR1 SNHLY and CDR2 FYNNEI. CDR3 coding DNA: TGTGCCAGCAGTGGGCAGCGGGGGGGCCGGGGATCCTACGAGCAGTACTTC. Protein product: CASSGQRGGRGSYEQYF.